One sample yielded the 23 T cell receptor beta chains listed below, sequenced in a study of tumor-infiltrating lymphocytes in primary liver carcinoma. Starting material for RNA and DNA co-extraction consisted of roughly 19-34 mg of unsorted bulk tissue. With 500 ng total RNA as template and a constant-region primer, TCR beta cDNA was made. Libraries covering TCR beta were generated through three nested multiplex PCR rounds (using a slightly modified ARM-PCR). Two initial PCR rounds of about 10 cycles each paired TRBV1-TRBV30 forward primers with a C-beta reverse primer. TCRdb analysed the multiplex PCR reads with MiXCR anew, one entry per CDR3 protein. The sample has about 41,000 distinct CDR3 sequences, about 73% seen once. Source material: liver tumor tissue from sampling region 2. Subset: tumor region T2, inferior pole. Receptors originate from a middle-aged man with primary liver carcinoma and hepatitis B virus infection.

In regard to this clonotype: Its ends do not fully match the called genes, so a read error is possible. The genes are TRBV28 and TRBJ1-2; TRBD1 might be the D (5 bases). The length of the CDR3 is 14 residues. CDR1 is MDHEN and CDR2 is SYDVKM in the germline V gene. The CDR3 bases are TGTGCCAGCAGCCGGCGGGACGGATCTTATGGTTACACCTTC. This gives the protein CASSRRDGSYGYTF.

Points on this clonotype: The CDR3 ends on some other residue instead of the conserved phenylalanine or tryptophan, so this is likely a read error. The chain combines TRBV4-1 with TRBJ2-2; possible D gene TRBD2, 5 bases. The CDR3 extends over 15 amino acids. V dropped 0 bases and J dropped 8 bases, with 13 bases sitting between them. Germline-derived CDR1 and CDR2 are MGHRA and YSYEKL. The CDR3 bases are TGCGCCAGCAGCCAAGACCTAAGCGGCGCGGGGGAGCTGTTTTCT. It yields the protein CASSQDLSGAGELFS.

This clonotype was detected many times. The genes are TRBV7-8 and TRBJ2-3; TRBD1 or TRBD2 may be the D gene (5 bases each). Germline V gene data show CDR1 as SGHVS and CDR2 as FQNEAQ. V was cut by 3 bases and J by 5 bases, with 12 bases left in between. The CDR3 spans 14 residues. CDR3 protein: CASSFGDGVDTQYF. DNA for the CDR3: TGTGCCAGCAGCTTTGGGGACGGTGTAGATACGCAGTATTTT.

Here the CDR3 reads CASSLSAGMAYEQYF. CDR3 nucleotide sequence: TGTGCCAGCAGTTTATCAGCAGGGATGGCCTACGAGCAGTACTTC. The chain couples TRBV27 to TRBJ2-7; a possible D gene is TRBD1 (5 bases). The CDR3 totals 15 residues. The V gene lost 0 bases and the J gene lost 2 bases, with 11 bases spanning the gap. Germline V lookup: CDR1 MNHEY, CDR2 SMNVEV (reference sequence).

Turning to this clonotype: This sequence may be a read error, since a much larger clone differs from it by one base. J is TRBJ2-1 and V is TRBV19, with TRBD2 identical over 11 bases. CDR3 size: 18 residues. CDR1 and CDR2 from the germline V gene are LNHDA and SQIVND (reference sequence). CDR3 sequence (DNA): TGTGCCAGTAGTATAGTCGGGACTAGCGGACTCTCCTACGATGAGCAGTTCTTC. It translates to CASSIVGTSGLSYDEQFF.

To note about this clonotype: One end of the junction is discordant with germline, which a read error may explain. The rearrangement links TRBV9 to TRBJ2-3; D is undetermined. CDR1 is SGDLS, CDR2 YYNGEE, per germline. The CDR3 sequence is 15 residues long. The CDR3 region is CVSSVTPGRTDTQYF. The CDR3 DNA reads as TGTGTCAGCAGCGTAACTCCAGGACGAACAGATACGCAGTATTTT.

CDR3 protein: CASRLGGGTCTDTQYF. The CDR3 nucleotides are TGTGCCAGCAGGCTTGGGGGCGGAACTTGCACAGATACGCAGTATTTT. The chain links TRBV5-6 to TRBJ2-3; perhaps TRBD1 as D (6 bases). Germline assignment: CDR1 SGHDT and CDR2 YYEEEE. The CDR3 spans 16 residues. V shed 5 bases and J shed 1 base, with 17 bases lying between them.

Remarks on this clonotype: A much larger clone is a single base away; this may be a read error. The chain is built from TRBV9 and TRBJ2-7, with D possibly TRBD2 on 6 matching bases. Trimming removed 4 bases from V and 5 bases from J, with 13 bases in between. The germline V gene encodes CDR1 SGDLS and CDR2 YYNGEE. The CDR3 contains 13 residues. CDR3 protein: CASSTAASDEQYF. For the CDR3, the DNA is TGTGCCAGCAGCACCGCGGCTAGCGACGAGCAGTACTTC.

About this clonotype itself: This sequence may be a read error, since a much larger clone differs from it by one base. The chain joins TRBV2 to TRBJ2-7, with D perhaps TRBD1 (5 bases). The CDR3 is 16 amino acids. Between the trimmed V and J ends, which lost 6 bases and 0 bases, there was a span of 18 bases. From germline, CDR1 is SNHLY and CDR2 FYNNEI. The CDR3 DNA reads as TGTGCCAGCAGGGGGCAGGCAGGTTGGAGCTCCTACGAGCAGTACTTC. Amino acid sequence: CASRGQAGWSSYEQYF.

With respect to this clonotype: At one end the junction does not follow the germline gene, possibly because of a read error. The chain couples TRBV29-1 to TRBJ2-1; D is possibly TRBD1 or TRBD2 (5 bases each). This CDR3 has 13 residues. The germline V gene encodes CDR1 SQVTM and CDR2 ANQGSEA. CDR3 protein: CSVEKGTSNEQLF. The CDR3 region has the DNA TGCAGCGTTGAGAAGGGGACGTCCAATGAGCAGTTATTC.

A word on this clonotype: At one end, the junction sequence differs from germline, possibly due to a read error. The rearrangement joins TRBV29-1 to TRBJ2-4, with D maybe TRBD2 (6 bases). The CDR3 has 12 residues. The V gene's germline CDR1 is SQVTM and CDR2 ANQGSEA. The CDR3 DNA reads TGCAGCGTAGTTCACGCGCGGGGCATTCATTACTTC. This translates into CSVVHARGIHYF.

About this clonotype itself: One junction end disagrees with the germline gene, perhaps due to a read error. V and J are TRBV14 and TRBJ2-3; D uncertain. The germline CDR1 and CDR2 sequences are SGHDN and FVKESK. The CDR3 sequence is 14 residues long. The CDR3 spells CPSSHAGFTDTQYF. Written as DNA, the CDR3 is TGTCCCAGCAGCCACGCCGGATTCACAGATACGCAGTATTTT.

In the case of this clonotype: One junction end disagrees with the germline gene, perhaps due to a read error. Here the CDR3 reads CASSQTTNGRDNGQFF. The CDR3 nucleotides are TGTGCCAGTAGCCAGACGACTAACGGGAGGGACAATGGGCAGTTCTTC. The chain carries TRBV4-2 and TRBJ2-1; 8 bases are shared with TRBD2. Per germline, CDR1 LGHNA and CDR2 YNFKEQ. The CDR3 spans 16 residues.

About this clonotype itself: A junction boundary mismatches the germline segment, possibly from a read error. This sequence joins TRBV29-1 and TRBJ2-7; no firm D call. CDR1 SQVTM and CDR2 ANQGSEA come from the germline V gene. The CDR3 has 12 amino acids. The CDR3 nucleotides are TGCGGCGTTGGGTCCGCAGATTACGAGCAGTACTTC. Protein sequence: CGVGSADYEQYF.

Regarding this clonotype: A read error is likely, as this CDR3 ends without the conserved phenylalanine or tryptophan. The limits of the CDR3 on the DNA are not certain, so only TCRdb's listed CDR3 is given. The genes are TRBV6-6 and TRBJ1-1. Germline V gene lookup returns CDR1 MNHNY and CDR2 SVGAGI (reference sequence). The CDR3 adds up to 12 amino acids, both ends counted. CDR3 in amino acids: CASSWANTEASI.

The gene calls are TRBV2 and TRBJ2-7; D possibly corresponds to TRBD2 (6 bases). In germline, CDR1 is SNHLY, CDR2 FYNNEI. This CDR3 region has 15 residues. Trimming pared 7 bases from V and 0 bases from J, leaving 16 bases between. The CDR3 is CASNGGGQNSYEQYF. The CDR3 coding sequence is TGTGCCAGCAACGGGGGAGGCCAAAACTCCTACGAGCAGTACTTC.

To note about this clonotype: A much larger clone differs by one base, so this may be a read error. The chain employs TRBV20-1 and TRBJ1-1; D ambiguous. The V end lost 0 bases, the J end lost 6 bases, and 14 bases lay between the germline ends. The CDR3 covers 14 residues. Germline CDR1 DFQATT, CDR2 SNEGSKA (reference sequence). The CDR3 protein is CSARDPSEGPEAFF. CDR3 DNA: TGCAGTGCTAGAGATCCCTCAGAGGGCCCTGAAGCTTTCTTT.

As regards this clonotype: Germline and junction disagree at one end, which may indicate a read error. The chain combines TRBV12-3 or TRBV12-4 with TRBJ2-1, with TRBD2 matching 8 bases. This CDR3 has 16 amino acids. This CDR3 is CACSDPGLVTYNEQFF. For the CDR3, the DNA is TGTGCCTGCAGTGATCCGGGACTAGTAACCTACAATGAGCAGTTCTTC.

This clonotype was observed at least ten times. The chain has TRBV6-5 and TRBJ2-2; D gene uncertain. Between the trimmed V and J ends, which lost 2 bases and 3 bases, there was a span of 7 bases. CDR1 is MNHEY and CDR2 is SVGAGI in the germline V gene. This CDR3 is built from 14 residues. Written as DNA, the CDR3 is TGTGCCAGCAGTTACATGGCGGACACCGGGGAGCTGTTTTTT. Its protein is CASSYMADTGELFF.

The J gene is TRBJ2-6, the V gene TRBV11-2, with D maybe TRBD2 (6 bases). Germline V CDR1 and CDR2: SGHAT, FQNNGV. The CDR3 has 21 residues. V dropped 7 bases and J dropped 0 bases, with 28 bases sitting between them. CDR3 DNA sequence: TGTGCCAGCAACATGGGGGGAGAGAGGGGCATCTCCCTCTCTGGGGCCAACGTCCTGACTTTC. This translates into CASNMGGERGISLSGANVLTF. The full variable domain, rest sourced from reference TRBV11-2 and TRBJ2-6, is EAGVAQSPRYKIIEKRQSVAFWCNPISGHATLYWYQQILGQGPKLLIQFQNNGVVDDSQLPKDRFSAERLKGVDSTLKIQPAKLEDSAVYLCASNMGGERGISLSGANVLTFGAGSRLTVL.

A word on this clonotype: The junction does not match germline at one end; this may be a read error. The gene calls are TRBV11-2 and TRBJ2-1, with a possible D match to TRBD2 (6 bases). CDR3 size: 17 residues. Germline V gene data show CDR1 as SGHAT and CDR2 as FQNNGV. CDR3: CASSPRGRGIFYNEQFF. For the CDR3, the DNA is TGTGCTAGCAGCCCCCGCGGTCGCGGGATTTTCTACAATGAGCAGTTCTTC.

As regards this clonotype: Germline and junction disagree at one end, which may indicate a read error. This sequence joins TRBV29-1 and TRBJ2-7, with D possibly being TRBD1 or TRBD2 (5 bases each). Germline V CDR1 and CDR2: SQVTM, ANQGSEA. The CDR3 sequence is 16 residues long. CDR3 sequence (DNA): TGCAGCGCCATGACGTCTGGGACCGGCAATCCCTATGAGCAGTACTTC. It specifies CSAMTSGTGNPYEQYF.

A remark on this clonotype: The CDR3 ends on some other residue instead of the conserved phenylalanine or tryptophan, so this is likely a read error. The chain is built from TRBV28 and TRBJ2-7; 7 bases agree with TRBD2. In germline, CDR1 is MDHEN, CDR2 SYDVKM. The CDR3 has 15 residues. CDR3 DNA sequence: TGTGCAAGCGGACTCCCTCCGGCGGGAGAAGGGGAGCAGTACTTA. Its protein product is CASGLPPAGEGEQYL.